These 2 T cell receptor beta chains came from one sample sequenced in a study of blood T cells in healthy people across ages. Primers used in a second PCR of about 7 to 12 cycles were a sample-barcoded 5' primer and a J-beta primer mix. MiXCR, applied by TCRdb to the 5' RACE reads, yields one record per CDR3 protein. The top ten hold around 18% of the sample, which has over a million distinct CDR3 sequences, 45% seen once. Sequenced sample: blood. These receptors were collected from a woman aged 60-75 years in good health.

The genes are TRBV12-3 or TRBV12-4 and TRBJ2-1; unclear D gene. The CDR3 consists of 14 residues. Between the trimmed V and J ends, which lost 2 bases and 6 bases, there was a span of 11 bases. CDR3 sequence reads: CASSLFQGSNEQFF. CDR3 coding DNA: TGTGCCAGCAGTTTATTCCAAGGGTCCAATGAGCAGTTCTTC.

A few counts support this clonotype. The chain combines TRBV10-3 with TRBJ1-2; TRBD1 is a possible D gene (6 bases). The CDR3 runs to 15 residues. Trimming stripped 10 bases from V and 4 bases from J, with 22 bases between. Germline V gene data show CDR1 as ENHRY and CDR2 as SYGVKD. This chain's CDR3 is CATGDGQVAPYGYTF. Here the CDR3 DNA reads TGTGCCACAGGGGATGGGCAGGTCGCCCCCTATGGCTACACCTTC.